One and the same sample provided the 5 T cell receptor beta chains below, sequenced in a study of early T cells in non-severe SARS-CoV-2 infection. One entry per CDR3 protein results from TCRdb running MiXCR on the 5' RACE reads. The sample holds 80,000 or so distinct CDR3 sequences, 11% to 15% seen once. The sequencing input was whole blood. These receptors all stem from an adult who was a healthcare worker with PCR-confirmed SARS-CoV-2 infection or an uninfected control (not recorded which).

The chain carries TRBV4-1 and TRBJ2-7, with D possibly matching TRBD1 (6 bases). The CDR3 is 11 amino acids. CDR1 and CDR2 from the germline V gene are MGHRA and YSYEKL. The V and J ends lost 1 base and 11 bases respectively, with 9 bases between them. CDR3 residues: CASSQAGVKYF. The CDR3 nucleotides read TGCGCCAGCAGCCAAGCAGGGGTAAAGTACTTC.

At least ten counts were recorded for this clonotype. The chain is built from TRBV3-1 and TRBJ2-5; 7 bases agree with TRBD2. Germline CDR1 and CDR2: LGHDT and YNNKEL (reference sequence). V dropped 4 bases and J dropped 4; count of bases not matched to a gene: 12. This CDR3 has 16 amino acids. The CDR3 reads CASSLRVRETAETQYF. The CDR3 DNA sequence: TGTGCCAGCAGCCTCAGGGTGCGGGAGACCGCAGAGACCCAGTACTTC.

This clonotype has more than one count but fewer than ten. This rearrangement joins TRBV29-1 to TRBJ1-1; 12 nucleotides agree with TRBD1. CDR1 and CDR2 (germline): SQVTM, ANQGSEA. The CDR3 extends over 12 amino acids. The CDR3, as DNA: TGCGCCTCCGGGACAGGGGGCGGTGAAGCTTTCTTT. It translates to CASGTGGGEAFF.

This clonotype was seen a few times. The DNA for the CDR3 is TGTGCCAGCAGCCAAGAACCCTACACTGAAGCTTTCTTT. Its translation: CASSQEPYTEAFF. This chain uses TRBV6-6 with TRBJ1-1; no clear D gene. The germline V and J ends were trimmed by 6 bases and 3 bases, with 11 bases remaining between them. Germline values: CDR1 MNHNY, CDR2 SVGAGI (reference sequence). The CDR3 extends over 13 amino acids.

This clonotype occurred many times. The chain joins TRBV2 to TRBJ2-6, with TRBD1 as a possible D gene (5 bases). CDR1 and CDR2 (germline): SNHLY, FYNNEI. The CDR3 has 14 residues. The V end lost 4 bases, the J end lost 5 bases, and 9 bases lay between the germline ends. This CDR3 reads CASSVGARANVLTF. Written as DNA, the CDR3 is TGTGCCAGCAGTGTTGGGGCAAGGGCCAACGTCCTGACTTTC. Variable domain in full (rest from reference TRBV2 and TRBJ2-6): EPEVTQTPSHQVTQMGQEVILRCVPISNHLYFYWYRQILGQKVEFLVSFYNNEISEKSEIFDDQFSVERPDGSNFTLKIRSTKLEDSAMYFCASSVGARANVLTFGAGSRLTVL.